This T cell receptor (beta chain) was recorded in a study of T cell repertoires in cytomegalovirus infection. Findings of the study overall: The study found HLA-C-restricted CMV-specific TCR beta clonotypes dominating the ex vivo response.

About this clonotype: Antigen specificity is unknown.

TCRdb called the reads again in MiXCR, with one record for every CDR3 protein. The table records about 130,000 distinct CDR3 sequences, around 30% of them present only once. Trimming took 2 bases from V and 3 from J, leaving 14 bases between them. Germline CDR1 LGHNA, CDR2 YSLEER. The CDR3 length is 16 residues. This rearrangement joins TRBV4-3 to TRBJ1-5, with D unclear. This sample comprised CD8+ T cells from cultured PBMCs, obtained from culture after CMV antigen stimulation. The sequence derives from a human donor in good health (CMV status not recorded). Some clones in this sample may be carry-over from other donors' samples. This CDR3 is CASSQNLGSHNQPQHF. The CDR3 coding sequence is TGCGCCAGCAGCCAAAACCTGGGGAGTCACAATCAGCCCCAGCATTTT.